Below, 9 T cell receptor beta chains from the same sample are listed, as sequenced in a study of cytomegalovirus exposure and HLA in healthy donors. Sequencing was performed with immunoSEQ multiplex PCR; in TCRdb, only in-frame clones are kept and a portion is missing. Of approximately 180,000 clones listed, approximately 86% are singletons. Sequencing was done on a sample of PBMCs. The source is a man aged 18 to 30 in good health and CMV-seropositive.

This chain uses TRBV29-1 with TRBJ2-2; D is ambiguous. Germline CDR1 and CDR2: SQVTM and ANQGSEA. V was shortened by 4 bases and J by 6 bases, with 9 bases between the two germline ends. The CDR3 totals 12 residues. CDR3 nucleotides: TGCAGCGTTGCCCCCATTGCCGGGGAGCTGTTTTTT. This gives the protein CSVAPIAGELFF.

The chain joins TRBV30 to TRBJ2-7, with 7 bases aligning to TRBD1. Germline CDR1 GTSNPN, CDR2 SVGIG (reference sequence). Germline trimming cut 1 base from V and 4 bases from J; bases unmatched to any gene: 10. The CDR3 is 15 amino acids. This CDR3 reads CAWSEPTGYGYEQYF. DNA of the CDR3: TGTGCCTGGAGTGAACCGACAGGGTATGGTTACGAGCAGTACTTC.

V usage is TRBV18 and J usage is TRBJ2-5, with 7 bases lining up with TRBD1. The germline V gene encodes CDR1 KGHSH and CDR2 LQKENI. The CDR3 has 15 amino acids. The J segment lost 5 bases and the V segment lost 5 bases, leaving 11 bases of the junction unmatched. The CDR3 DNA is TGTGCCAGCTCAGGCCGGACAGGCCCGGCGGAGACCCAGTACTTC. Protein product: CASSGRTGPAETQYF.

V usage is TRBV7-9 and J usage is TRBJ1-2; D uncertain. CDR1 is SEHNR and CDR2 is FQNEAQ in the germline V gene (reference sequence). V lost 5 bases and J 4 bases, leaving 14 bases between the germline ends. The CDR3 length is 14 residues. In nucleotides, the CDR3 is TGTGCCAGCAGCGCCCCCGGGTCTGCCTATGGCTACACCTTC. The encoded protein is CASSAPGSAYGYTF.

This chain joins TRBV10-3 and TRBJ2-7; 10 bases align to TRBD1. The CDR3 is 15 amino acids. The germline gives CDR1 ENHRY, CDR2 SYGVKD. V was clipped by 11 bases and J by 5 bases; unmatched bases: 15. The CDR3 loop reads CAPDGSRDRGHEQYF. In DNA form, the CDR3 reads TGTGCCCCCGACGGGAGCCGGGACAGGGGCCACGAGCAGTACTTC.

This chain links TRBV7-2 with TRBJ2-3; no reliable D call. Trimming took off 2 bases at V and 4 bases at J, with 7 bases between the two ends. The CDR3 is 13 residues long. The germline V gene has CDR1 SGHTA and CDR2 FQGNSA. CDR3 nucleotide sequence: TGTGCCAGCAGCTTAATATTTGCAGATACGCAGTATTTT. Translation: CASSLIFADTQYF.

The J gene is TRBJ2-7, the V gene TRBV6-1; a possible D gene is TRBD1 (6 bases). Between the trimmed V and J ends, which lost 10 bases and 3 bases, there was a span of 13 bases. This CDR3 has 12 amino acids. Germline CDR1 and CDR2: MNHNS and SASEGT. Here the CDR3 DNA reads TGTGCCACCCCAGGGGTGGGCTACGAGCAGTACTTC. Protein sequence: CATPGVGYEQYF.

This chain joins TRBV6-6 and TRBJ1-1, with 9 positions matching TRBD1. The V gene end was trimmed by 4 bases and the J gene end by 5 bases; junction bases not matched to a gene: 5. Per germline, CDR1 MNHNY and CDR2 SVGAGI (reference sequence). The CDR3 runs 14 residues. The CDR3 loop is CASSSDRGRTEAFF. CDR3 nucleotide sequence: TGTGCCAGCAGTTCCGACAGGGGGAGGACTGAAGCTTTCTTT.

The chain uses TRBV28 and TRBJ2-7; possible D gene TRBD2, 7 bases. In germline, CDR1 is MDHEN, CDR2 SYDVKM. V was clipped by 4 bases and J by 4 bases, with 20 bases between them. This CDR3 comprises 16 residues. CDR3 residues: CASSYPWGGNPYEQYF. CDR3 DNA: TGTGCCAGCAGTTACCCCTGGGGGGGCAATCCTTACGAGCAGTACTTC.